The rows below give T cell receptor beta chains drawn from one sample of a study of Graves' ophthalmopathy and Graves' hyperthyroidism. TCRdb reanalysed the multiplex PCR reads using MiXCR and keeps one entry per CDR3 protein. This table has roughly 480,000 distinct CDR3 sequences, over 13% appearing once. Material: blood. All receptors come from a woman aged 25 to 39 with Graves' ophthalmopathy. The conserved cysteine and the conserved F or W are not part of the CDR3 here. The order of the fields is V gene, J gene, clone size, CDR3 protein. Not every row has a clone size; where given, it reads once, few, many or a size class.

>TRBV6-1|TRBJ2-7|many
ASSERGRYEQY
>TRBV6-1|TRBJ1-2|many
AITLTGVDGYT
>TRBV7-8|TRBJ2-5|many
ASSSGGEEIQETQY
>TRBV27|TRBJ2-5|many
ASSLSIPLPAGETQY
>TRBV12-3/TRBV12-4|TRBJ1-1|many
ASTSGGLNTEAF
>TRBV12-3/TRBV12-4|TRBJ2-7|many
ASAGTANSYEQY
>TRBV28|TRBJ2-7|many
ASSLAGAHEQY
>TRBV13|TRBJ2-1|NA
ASSLRDRAINEQF
>TRBV12-3/TRBV12-4|TRBJ2-7|many
ASRGLAGEFYEQY
>TRBV15|TRBJ1-1|few
ATSEIMNTEAF
>TRBV19|TRBJ2-7|few
ASSSGAKGEQY
>TRBV29-1|TRBJ2-5|many
SVASGGQETQY
>TRBV15|TRBJ2-7|many
ATSRDLRASD
>TRBV2|TRBJ1-2|many
ASTERGTGVDGYT
>TRBV2|TRBJ1-5|many
ASSESARGMEPQH
>TRBV12-3/TRBV12-4|TRBJ1-2|many
ASSNTGFYGYT
>TRBV4-2|TRBJ1-3|many
ASSQGGRAGNTIY
>TRBV5-1|TRBJ2-5|many
ASSLGSVEETQY
>TRBV11-3|TRBJ1-1|many
ASSLTEEVF
>TRBV9|TRBJ1-2|many
ASSVGAGGDYGYT
>TRBV7-9|TRBJ2-7|many
ASSSGTGAYYEQY
>TRBV2|NA|many
ASSRPGLAGNEQF
>TRBV28|TRBJ2-2|many
ASSPRRLAMNTGELF
>TRBV15|TRBJ2-7|many
ATSRDGGVPREQY
>TRBV6-1|TRBJ2-2|few
ASRGYPTATGELF
>TRBV6-4|TRBJ1-3|many
ASRTRRTERSGNTIY
>TRBV12-3/TRBV12-4|TRBJ1-2|many
ASSLFFGNYGYT
>TRBV28|TRBJ1-6|NA
ASSQFAGTAFVSPLH
>TRBV6-5|TRBJ1-6|many
ASSYRHYNSPLH
>TRBV12-3/TRBV12-4|TRBJ1-1|many
ASSQEMNTEAF
>TRBV20-1|TRBJ1-1|many
SASAPRGAGAEAF
>TRBV20-1|TRBJ1-1|many
SATLTGKTEAF
>TRBV27|TRBJ1-2|many
ASSSPLTGTYGYT
>TRBV3-1|TRBJ1-6|many
ASSQNRPYNSPLH
>TRBV2|TRBJ1-5|few
ASTRTGVNQPQH
>TRBV7-3|TRBJ2-2|many
ASSPDGANTGELF
>TRBV29-1|TRBJ1-4|many
SVEGAHQGQLF
>TRBV6-1|TRBJ2-2|many
ASSEMRQPNTGELF
>TRBV4-1|TRBJ2-7|few
ASSHRLAAYEQY
>TRBV11-2|TRBJ1-2|many
ASSFGQGVNGYT
>TRBV5-1|TRBJ2-2|NA
ASSLSMAGELF
>TRBV2|TRBJ1-2|NA
ASSGGQGINYGYT
>TRBV6-2/TRBV6-3|TRBJ2-5|many
ASRDPNGDPETQY
>TRBV13|TRBJ2-7|many
ASSLKGQGGGSRREQY
>TRBV12-3/TRBV12-4|TRBJ1-1|NA
ASTPWGAVNTEAF
>TRBV12-3/TRBV12-4|TRBJ1-5|many
ASSWTGGQPQH
>TRBV6-1|TRBJ2-7|NA
ASVGFSGRVPYEQY
>TRBV30|TRBJ2-7|NA
AWSVGGAYEQY
>TRBV12-3/TRBV12-4|TRBJ2-5|many
ASSSLAGAQETQY
>TRBV11-1|TRBJ1-1|few
ASSVTPMNTEAF
>TRBV12-3/TRBV12-4|TRBJ2-7|many
ASRSNTDRAGEQY
>TRBV7-9|TRBJ2-2|many
ASRHPTGDGGELF
>TRBV2|TRBJ2-7|few
ASSHQPQFYEQY
>TRBV6-1|TRBJ2-2|NA
ASRLPPGQGATGELF
>TRBV29-1|TRBJ2-2|many
SVVQNTGELF
>TRBV10-3|TRBJ1-3|many
AITETVNGNTIY